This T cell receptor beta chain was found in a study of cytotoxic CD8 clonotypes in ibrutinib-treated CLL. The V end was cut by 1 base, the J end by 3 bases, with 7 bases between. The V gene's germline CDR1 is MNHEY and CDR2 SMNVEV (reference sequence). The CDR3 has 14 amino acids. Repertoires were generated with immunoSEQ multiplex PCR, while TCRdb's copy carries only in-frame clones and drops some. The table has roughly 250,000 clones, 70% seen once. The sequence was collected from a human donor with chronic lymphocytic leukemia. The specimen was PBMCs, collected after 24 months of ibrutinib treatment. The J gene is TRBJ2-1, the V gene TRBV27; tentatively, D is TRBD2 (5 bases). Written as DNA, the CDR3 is TGTGCCAGCAGTTTATATGGAGGCTACAATGAGCAGTTCTTC. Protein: CASSLYGGYNEQFF.